These T cell receptor beta chains were read from a single sample in a study of shared T cell receptors in the human thymus. TCRdb's copy holds only in-frame clones and misses some; the assay was immunoSEQ multiplex PCR. The repertoire holds about 730,000 clones, with approximately 85% as singletons. These data are also associated with another study on human thymus T cells.

Sequencing was done on a sample of thymocytes. These receptors originate from a girl under three years old with a congenital heart defect. The CDR3 runs from the conserved cysteine through the conserved F or W. A D gene is named only where the DNA matches it firmly. A row's size may be missing; if present it is once, few, many or a size class.

NA TRBJ1-2 TRBV5-1 13 NA CASRRIPSDGYTF TGCGCCAGCAGGAGGATTCCATCTGATGGCTACACCTTC
NA TRBJ2-5 TRBV7-9 18 TRBD2 CASSLNSGGQKNQETQYF TGTGCCAGCAGCCTAAATAGCGGGGGGCAGAAGAACCAAGAGACCCAGTACTTC
NA TRBJ1-1 TRBV4-1 16 NA CASSQEGIQGNTEAFF TGCGCCAGCAGCCAAGAAGGTATCCAGGGGAACACTGAAGCTTTCTTT
NA TRBJ1-5 TRBV4-1 18 TRBD1 CASSNDRVPTRSNQPQHF TGCGCCAGCAGCAACGACAGGGTTCCCACCCGAAGCAATCAGCCCCAGCATTTT
NA TRBJ1-3 TRBV2 15 TRBD1 CASRDRADSGNTIYF TGTGCCAGCAGAGACAGGGCAGACTCTGGAAACACCATATATTTT
few TRBJ2-2 TRBV7-7 18 NA CASSRNIAPSTGTGELFF TGTGCCAGCAGCCGCAATATAGCCCCATCGACTGGTACCGGGGAGCTGTTTTTT
NA TRBJ2-1 TRBV7-2 17 TRBD2 CASSPRTSGSTYNEQFF TGTGCCAGCAGCCCACGGACTAGCGGCAGCACCTACAATGAGCAGTTCTTC
NA TRBJ1-1 TRBV12-5 15 TRBD1 CASGLFGTGNTEAFF TGTGCTAGTGGTTTGTTTGGGACAGGGAACACTGAAGCTTTCTTT
NA TRBJ2-1 TRBV12-5 14 NA CASGGLCPTNEQFF TGTGCTAGTGGCGGACTATGCCCGACCAATGAGCAGTTCTTC
NA TRBJ2-7 TRBV27 15 NA CASSLSGTQTYEQYF TGTGCCAGCAGTTTATCGGGGACACAGACCTACGAGCAGTACTTC
NA TRBJ1-2 TRBV5-1 19 TRBD1 CASSFLTYRDRTKSWGYTF TGCGCCAGCAGCTTTCTCACTTATCGGGACAGGACGAAGAGTTGGGGCTACACCTTC
NA TRBJ1-2 TRBV2 13 TRBD1 CASSEPGQDGYTF TGTGCCAGCAGTGAACCGGGACAGGATGGCTACACCTTC
NA TRBJ1-1 TRBV20-1 11 NA CSTLWGPEAFF TGCAGTACCCTATGGGGCCCTGAAGCTTTCTTT
NA TRBJ2-2 TRBV14 16 NA CASSQVEPQNTGELFF TGTGCCAGCAGCCAAGTCGAGCCTCAGAACACCGGGGAGCTGTTTTTT
NA TRBJ2-7 TRBV9 16 TRBD1 CASSPTPGTEYYEQYF TGTGCCAGCAGCCCCACCCCCGGGACAGAATACTACGAGCAGTACTTC
NA TRBJ2-5 TRBV9 17 NA CASSVTGNKRFQETQYF TGTGCCAGCAGCGTAACGGGAAACAAGAGGTTCCAAGAGACCCAGTACTTC
NA TRBJ2-7 TRBV5-1 16 TRBD1 CASSLSSSGGSYEQYF TGCGCCAGCAGCTTGAGTTCGTCAGGGGGCTCTTACGAGCAGTACTTC
NA TRBJ2-3 TRBV5-4 11 NA CASSSVDTQYF TGTGCCAGCAGCTCGGTGGATACGCAGTATTTT
NA TRBJ1-2 TRBV28 15 NA CASSSKGDLFYGYTF TGTGCCAGCAGTTCAAAGGGGGACCTCTTCTATGGCTACACCTTC
NA TRBJ1-2 TRBV27 16 TRBD1 CASSPPGQGAGYGYTF TGTGCCAGCAGTCCCCCGGGACAGGGGGCGGGCTATGGCTACACCTTC
NA TRBJ1-1 TRBV6-5 13 TRBD1 CATYFTGDTEAFF TGTGCCACCTACTTTACAGGGGACACTGAAGCTTTCTTT
few TRBJ2-3 TRBV5-1 17 TRBD2 CASSLVPSGGTTDTQYF TGCGCCAGCAGCTTGGTACCTAGCGGGGGAACCACAGATACGCAGTATTTT
NA TRBJ1-2 TRBV28 13 NA CASSMTGSYGYTF TGTGCCAGTTCCATGACAGGAAGCTATGGCTACACCTTC
NA TRBJ1-2 TRBV7-6 13 NA CASSPDSLPGYTF TGTGCCAGCAGCCCCGACTCCCTCCCCGGCTACACCTTC
NA TRBJ1-2 TRBV4-3 14 NA CASSQRRGNYGYTF TGCGCCAGCAGCCAACGGCGGGGAAACTATGGCTACACCTTC
NA TRBJ1-3 TRBV11-2 17 NA CASSLQGIVFSGNTIYF TGTGCCAGCAGCTTGCAGGGAATAGTTTTCTCTGGAAACACCATATATTTT
NA TRBJ2-3 TRBV7-6 16 TRBD2 CASSLVPSGGFETQYF TGTGCCAGCAGCTTAGTCCCTAGCGGGGGTTTCGAGACGCAGTATTTT
NA TRBJ2-2 TRBV9 15 NA CASSVYSINTGELFF TGTGCCAGCAGCGTTTACAGTATAAACACCGGGGAGCTGTTTTTT
few TRBJ1-2 TRBV19 13 TRBD1 CASSIGRGNGYTF TGTGCCAGTAGTATAGGCAGGGGGAATGGCTACACCTTC
NA TRBJ1-1 TRBV19 11 TRBD1 CASKTGTEAFF TGTGCCAGTAAGACAGGGACTGAAGCTTTCTTT
NA TRBJ2-1 TRBV9 17 TRBD2 CASSVSSSGGAPNEQFF TGTGCCAGCAGCGTATCGTCTAGCGGGGGGGCCCCGAATGAGCAGTTCTTC
once TRBJ1-5 TRBV6-1 15 TRBD1 CASSDPRDRGQPQHF TGTGCCAGCAGTGACCCCCGGGACAGGGGTCAGCCCCAGCATTTT
few TRBJ2-7 TRBV19 20 TRBD1 CASSTKGIRDRGTSFYEQYF TGTGCCAGTAGTACCAAAGGGATCAGGGACAGGGGAACCTCCTTCTACGAGCAGTACTTC